A single sample gave rise to the 8 T cell receptor beta chains below, sequenced in a study of graft-versus-host responses after intestinal transplantation. Profiling relied on immunoSEQ multiplex PCR, and the TCRdb table lists in-frame clones only, not all of them. There are tens of thousands of clones in the sample; approximately 95% occur only once, and about 5.9% lies in the top ten. The specimen comprised PBMCs, sampled roughly 760 days after a first intestinal transplant, on the day of a second. These receptors came from a human patient who received an intestinal transplant, so some T cells may come from the graft donor.

This clone has more than one count but fewer than ten. The chain carries TRBV6-6 and TRBJ2-7; TRBD2 matches 7 bases. CDR1 is MNHNY, CDR2 SVGAGI, per germline (reference sequence). Trimming took 6 bases from V and 11 from J; bases not matched to a gene: 4. CDR3 size: 10 residues. CDR3 amino acids: CASRSGKEYF. DNA of the CDR3: TGTGCCAGCAGGAGCGGGAAGGAGTACTTC.

The V gene is TRBV2, the J gene TRBJ2-7; no definite D call. Trimming took 10 bases from V and 3 from J, leaving 16 bases between them. Germline CDR1 SNHLY, CDR2 FYNNEI. CDR3 size: 13 residues. The CDR3: CATAPGPFYEQYF. The DNA of the CDR3 is TGTGCCACCGCCCCGGGCCCTTTCTACGAGCAGTACTTC.

The chain recombines TRBV5-1 with TRBJ2-7, with 9 bases fitting TRBD1. Looked up from germline, CDR1 is SGHRS and CDR2 is YFSETQ. The V gene end was trimmed by 1 base and the J gene end by 2 bases; junction bases not matched to a gene: 1. This CDR3 is built from 14 residues. CDR3 protein: CASSLTGGTYEQYF. CDR3 bases: TGCGCCAGCAGCTTGACAGGGGGCACCTACGAGCAGTACTTC.

The gene calls are TRBV11-1 and TRBJ2-3; D not certain. The CDR3 length is 14 residues. Germline V lookup: CDR1 SGHAT, CDR2 FQDESV (reference sequence). V gave up 2 bases and J gave up 1 base, with 7 bases separating them. CDR3 nucleotides: TGTGCCAGCAGCTTAAAAAGGGGCACAGATACGCAGTATTTT. Amino acids: CASSLKRGTDTQYF.

This chain joins TRBV30 and TRBJ2-7; D is ambiguous. Germline CDR1 and CDR2: GTSNPN and SVGIG (reference sequence). Deletions cut 2 bases from V and 6 bases from J, with 14 bases between. CDR3 length: 13 residues. CDR3 amino acids: CAWSSSFGPEQYF. CDR3 coding DNA: TGTGCCTGGAGTTCCTCTTTCGGGCCCGAGCAGTACTTC. The whole variable domain, remainder taken from reference TRBV30 and TRBJ2-7, is SQTIHQWPATLVQPVGSPLSLECTVEGTSNPNLYWYRQAAGRGLQLLFYSVGIGQISSEVPQNLSASRPQDRQFILSSKKLLLSDSGFYLCAWSSSFGPEQYFGPGTRLTVT.

CDR3 in DNA: TGCAGCGTTGAAGCGGGGCTAGGGGGTGGCTACACCTTC. Protein product: CSVEAGLGGGYTF. J is TRBJ1-2 and V is TRBV29-1, with D possibly being TRBD1 (6 bases). CDR3 length: 13 residues. Trimming removed 1 base at V and 7 bases at J, with 13 bases between. The germline V gene has CDR1 SQVTM and CDR2 ANQGSEA.

The chain employs TRBV2 and TRBJ1-6, with TRBD1 identical over 8 bases. The CDR3 contains 14 residues. The germline gives CDR1 SNHLY, CDR2 FYNNEI. V shed 9 bases, J shed 10 bases, and the junction held 11 bases outside the gene matches. CDR3 in DNA: TGTGCCAGGGGGTTGACAGGGGAGGGGTCACCCCTCCACTTT. Its protein is CARGLTGEGSPLHF.

V and J are TRBV5-1 and TRBJ1-1, with D hard to call. V lost 1 base and J lost 2, with 9 bases in between. CDR1 is SGHRS, CDR2 YFSETQ, per germline. There are 14 residues in the CDR3. In nucleotides, the CDR3 is TGCGCCAGCAGCTTGAACGGACTTAACACTGAAGCTTTCTTT. Amino acid sequence: CASSLNGLNTEAFF.